A few counts support the clone carrying this T cell receptor (beta chain). The data derive from a study of identical twins' blood T cells. Background on the study: Approximately twelve libraries, six alpha and six beta, gave 45 million to 50 million reads.

Donors were six healthy women in three monozygous twin pairs. CDR3 length equals 15 residues. Trimming removed 6 bases at V and 4 bases at J, with 16 bases between. The germline gives CDR1 SNHLY, CDR2 FYNNEI. TCRdb re-analysed the 5' RACE reads in MiXCR, keeping a single row per CDR3 protein. Of a few hundred thousand distinct CDR3 sequences detected, roughly 30% appear once; the ten largest clones hold roughly 5.5%. This clonotype originated in a woman aged 18 to 55 in good health. The V gene is TRBV2, the J gene TRBJ1-5; the D gene is possibly TRBD1 (5 bases). The sequenced sample consisted of PBMCs. CDR3 in amino acids: CASRSEAGNNQPQHF. CDR3 DNA sequence: TGTGCCAGCAGAAGTGAGGCAGGGAATAATCAGCCCCAGCATTTT.